This paragraph covers one T cell receptor beta chain sequence. The entry originates in a study of blood T cell repertoires in COVID-19. Study-wide context: Nucleic acid was either cDNA or gDNA, and it came from T cells, B-cell-depleted T cells, or PBMCs.

This CDR3 is 16 amino acids long. CDR1 is SEHNR and CDR2 is FQNEAQ in the germline V gene (reference sequence). The J segment lost 8 bases and the V segment lost 1 base, leaving 9 bases of the junction unmatched. Clones were read by immunoSEQ multiplex PCR, and TCRdb kept only the in-frame ones, dropping some. The profile shows tens of thousands of clones, about 80% of them singletons. J is TRBJ1-4 and V is TRBV7-9; 8 bases fit TRBD1. The sequence derives from a woman between 65 and 79 years old with acute or convalescent COVID-19. The sequenced sample was peripheral blood. CDR3 DNA: TGTGCCAGCAGCTTAGAGGTTGACAGGGGCTACGAAAAACTGTTTTTT. This encodes CASSLEVDRGYEKLFF.